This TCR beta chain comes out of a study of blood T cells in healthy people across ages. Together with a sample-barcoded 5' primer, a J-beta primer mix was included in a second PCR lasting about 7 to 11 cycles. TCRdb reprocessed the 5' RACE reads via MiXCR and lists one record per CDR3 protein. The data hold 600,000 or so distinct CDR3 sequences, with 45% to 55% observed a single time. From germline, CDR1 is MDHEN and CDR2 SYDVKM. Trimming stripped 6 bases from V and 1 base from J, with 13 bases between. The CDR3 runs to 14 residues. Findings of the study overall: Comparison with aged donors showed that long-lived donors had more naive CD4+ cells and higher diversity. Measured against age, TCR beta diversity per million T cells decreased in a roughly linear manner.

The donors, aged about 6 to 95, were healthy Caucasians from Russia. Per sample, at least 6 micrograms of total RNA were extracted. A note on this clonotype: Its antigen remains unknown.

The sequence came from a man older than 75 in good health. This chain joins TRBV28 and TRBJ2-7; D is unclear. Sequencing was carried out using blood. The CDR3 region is CASSPMDRSYEQYF. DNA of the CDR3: TGTGCCAGCAGCCCCATGGACCGTTCCTACGAGCAGTACTTC. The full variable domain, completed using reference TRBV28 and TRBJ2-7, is DVKVTQSSRYLVKRTGEKVFLECVQDMDHENMFWYRQDPGLGLRLIYFSYDVKMKEKGDIPEGYSVSREKKERFSLILESASTNQTSMYLCASSPMDRSYEQYFGPGTRLTVT.